A selection of T cell receptor beta chains follows, all from one sample in a study of identical twins. MiXCR was run by TCRdb on the 5' RACE reads, yielding one entry per CDR3 protein. The data show under 900,000 distinct CDR3 sequences, around 12% seen once. These records were also assigned to another study, of yellow fever vaccine responses in identical twins.

Sequencing used PBMCs. The receptors originated from a woman under 30 in good health. Both conserved end residues are part of each CDR3. D genes are given only for firm matches. Size is stated for part of the rows, as once, few or many counts, or as a class when the clone is expanded.

abundance,j_gene,d_gene,v_gene,len,CDR3aa,CDR3nt
many,TRBJ2-3,TRBD2,TRBV6-1,16,CASSRFGEGRGDTQYF,TGTGCCAGCAGCCGCTTTGGGGAGGGCCGTGGAGATACGCAGTATTTT
few,TRBJ2-2,TRBD2,TRBV7-8,16,CASSPPAGVGTGELFF,TGTGCCAGCAGCCCACCAGCGGGAGTGGGGACCGGGGAGCTGTTTTTT
NA,TRBJ1-6,NA,TRBV5-1,13,CASSEEYNSPLHF,TGCGCCAGCAGCGAGGAGTATAATTCACCCCTCCACTTT
NA,TRBJ1-6,TRBD1,TRBV6-1,15,CASSLTGTGNSPLHF,TGTGCCAGCAGTCTTACCGGGACAGGGAATTCACCCCTCCACTTT
NA,TRBJ1-1,TRBD1,TRBV12-3/TRBV12-4,14,CASSFTQGGTEAFF,TGTGCCAGCAGTTTTACACAGGGGGGGACTGAAGCTTTCTTT
NA,TRBJ1-5,NA,TRBV19,14,CASSIEAGNQPQHF,TGTGCCAGTAGTATAGAGGCAGGGAATCAGCCCCAGCATTTT
NA,TRBJ1-3,NA,TRBV6-5,16,CASSYAGPFSGNTIYF,TGTGCCAGCAGTTACGCGGGACCTTTCTCTGGAAACACCATATATTTT
NA,TRBJ1-5,TRBD1,TRBV2,15,CASRAGGRGNQPQHF,TGTGCCAGCAGGGCAGGGGGTCGCGGCAATCAGCCCCAGCATTTT
many,TRBJ2-2,NA,TRBV7-2,14,CASSLAWPGGELFF,TGTGCCAGCAGCTTAGCGTGGCCGGGCGGGGAGCTGTTTTTT
NA,TRBJ1-5,NA,TRBV20-1,16,CSARAPQGGGNQPQHF,TGCAGTGCTAGAGCACCCCAGGGAGGGGGCAATCAGCCCCAGCATTTT
many,TRBJ2-1,NA,TRBV5-5,17,CASSSIVSTSSYNEQFF,TGTGCCAGCAGCTCGATCGTCTCCACGAGCTCCTACAATGAGCAGTTCTTC
NA,TRBJ2-1,TRBD2,TRBV7-2,18,CASSLARTSGGALDEQFF,TGTGCCAGCAGCTTAGCCCGGACTAGCGGGGGGGCCCTCGATGAGCAGTTCTTC
NA,TRBJ2-3,TRBD1,TRBV28,15,CASSVVRGLANTQYF,TGTGCCAGCAGCGTCGTGAGGGGGCTTGCTAATACGCAGTATTTT
NA,TRBJ1-1,NA,TRBV20-1,13,CSASFLGNTEAFF,TGCAGTGCTAGCTTCTTGGGGAACACTGAAGCTTTCTTT
NA,TRBJ1-6,NA,TRBV7-8,14,CASSLDGGVSPLHF,TGTGCCAGCAGCTTAGATGGGGGGGTTTCACCCCTCCACTTT
many,TRBJ2-7,NA,TRBV12-3/TRBV12-4,12,CASSSAAYEQYF,TGTGCCAGCAGTTCGGCAGCCTACGAGCAGTACTTC
few,TRBJ2-2,TRBD2,TRBV13,15,CASSHGTSFTGELFF,TGTGCCAGCAGCCACGGGACTAGCTTCACCGGGGAGCTGTTTTTT
NA,TRBJ2-3,TRBD2,TRBV28,16,CASSLPAGYSTDTQYF,TGTGCCAGCAGTTTACCAGCGGGGTATAGCACAGATACGCAGTATTTT
few,TRBJ2-3,TRBD2,TRBV7-6,17,CASSRRAGGLRTDTQYF,TGTGCCAGCAGCCGGCGAGCGGGGGGGCTGAGGACAGATACGCAGTATTTT
few,TRBJ2-3,TRBD1,TRBV2,16,CASSEAPGQFTDTQYF,TGTGCCAGCAGTGAAGCTCCGGGACAGTTCACAGATACGCAGTATTTT
few,TRBJ2-2,NA,TRBV12-3/TRBV12-4,11,CAGLMVGELFF,TGTGCCGGCCTTATGGTCGGGGAGCTGTTTTTT
NA,TRBJ2-1,NA,TRBV2,13,CARRTAVTNEQFF,TGTGCCAGACGGACTGCCGTTACAAATGAGCAGTTCTTC
few,TRBJ2-5,NA,TRBV3-1,16,CASSQGILGYQETQYF,TGTGCCAGCAGCCAGGGTATATTGGGGTACCAAGAGACCCAGTACTTC
NA,TRBJ2-5,NA,TRBV11-2,12,CASSTLGLPQYF,TGTGCCAGCAGCACACTAGGGCTACCCCAGTACTTC
NA,TRBJ2-5,NA,TRBV7-9,13,CASSSDYLETQYF,TGTGCCAGCAGCTCAGACTATTTAGAGACCCAGTACTTC
few,TRBJ2-5,NA,TRBV14,15,CASSQGVMGGETQYF,TGTGCCAGCAGCCAAGGAGTCATGGGGGGAGAGACCCAGTACTTC
NA,TRBJ1-6,TRBD1,TRBV12-5,17,CASGSHPRTGTNSPLHF,TGTGCTAGTGGTTCGCACCCCCGGACAGGAACTAATTCACCCCTCCACTTT
NA,TRBJ1-5,NA,TRBV19,17,CASSSPRQVESNQPQHF,TGTGCCAGTAGTTCTCCTAGACAGGTAGAATCCAATCAGCCCCAGCATTTT
NA,TRBJ2-7,NA,TRBV15,13,CATSTAGGYEQYF,TGTGCCACCAGCACGGCAGGAGGCTACGAGCAGTACTTC
few,TRBJ2-5,NA,TRBV6-1,16,CASSPRTGRDKETQYF,TGTGCCAGCAGTCCCCGAACGGGCCGGGACAAAGAGACCCAGTACTTC
few,TRBJ2-5,NA,TRBV7-9,13,CASSPQSQKTQYF,TGTGCCAGCAGCCCTCAGTCCCAAAAGACCCAGTACTTC
NA,TRBJ2-1,NA,TRBV1,18,CTSSLTPRAGSVYNEQFF,TGTACCAGCAGCTTAACCCCCCGCGCTGGGTCGGTTTACAATGAGCAGTTCTTC
NA,TRBJ2-7,NA,TRBV20-1,13,CSARDEGGRGQYF,TGCAGTGCTAGAGATGAGGGGGGGCGCGGGCAGTACTTC
few,TRBJ2-7,TRBD2,TRBV3-1,15,CASSQVGTSFYEQYF,TGTGCCAGCAGCCAAGTAGGGACTAGCTTCTACGAGCAGTACTTC
few,TRBJ2-7,NA,TRBV21-1,16,CASTTTGLAGAHEQYF,TGTGCCAGCACGACCACCGGACTAGCGGGAGCCCACGAGCAGTACTTC
NA,TRBJ2-1,TRBD2,TRBV2,16,CASRKGAGGSYNEQFF,TGTGCCAGCAGGAAGGGGGCGGGAGGGAGCTACAATGAGCAGTTCTTC
NA,TRBJ2-5,NA,TRBV5-1,15,CASSLLATGEETQYF,TGCGCCAGCAGCTTGTTGGCCACCGGGGAAGAGACCCAGTACTTC
few,TRBJ1-5,NA,TRBV4-1,15,CASSQGDYSNQPQHF,TGCGCCAGCAGCCAAGGGGATTATAGCAATCAGCCCCAGCATTTT
NA,TRBJ2-7,TRBD2,TRBV29-1,14,CSVESGSGGNEQYF,TGCAGCGTCGAGAGCGGGAGTGGAGGGAACGAGCAGTACTTC
few,TRBJ1-4,NA,TRBV28,14,CASSTGFTNEKLFF,TGTGCCAGCAGCACAGGGTTCACTAATGAAAAACTGTTTTTT
many,TRBJ2-2,NA,TRBV5-1,15,CASHSTRVTTGELFF,TGCGCCAGCCACTCCACCCGGGTGACCACCGGGGAGCTGTTTTTT
few,TRBJ2-1,NA,TRBV6-5,13,CASSYLTGNEQFF,TGTGCCAGCAGTTACCTAACAGGGAATGAGCAGTTCTTC
many,TRBJ2-1,NA,TRBV12-3/TRBV12-4,13,CASSFYPDNEQFF,TGTGCCAGCAGTTTTTACCCCGACAATGAGCAGTTCTTC
NA,TRBJ2-7,NA,TRBV7-9,12,CASSLVPGGEYF,TGTGCCAGCAGCTTAGTCCCAGGAGGGGAGTACTTC
few,TRBJ1-4,TRBD1,TRBV6-1,19,CASSARDSERTATNEKLFF,TGTGCCAGCAGTGCCCGGGACAGCGAACGAACAGCAACTAATGAAAAACTGTTTTTT
NA,TRBJ2-5,TRBD2,TRBV28,14,CASSFAGVAGTQYF,TGTGCCAGCAGTTTTGCGGGGGTCGCGGGGACCCAGTACTTC
few,TRBJ1-1,NA,TRBV5-5,12,CASSPRLRLAFF,TGTGCCAGCAGCCCCCGGCTCCGCTTAGCTTTCTTT
few,TRBJ2-3,NA,TRBV5-1,17,CASSLEAGATTTDTQYF,TGCGCCAGCAGCTTGGAGGCAGGGGCCACCACCACAGATACGCAGTATTTT
few,TRBJ1-1,TRBD1,TRBV24-1,13,CATAGGPNTEAFF,TGTGCCACCGCAGGGGGTCCGAACACTGAAGCTTTCTTT
many,TRBJ2-5,NA,TRBV20-1,15,CSARVLLDRKETQYF,TGCAGTGCTAGAGTACTCTTGGACAGAAAAGAGACCCAGTACTTC
few,TRBJ1-2,NA,TRBV4-1,14,CASSQGMGTGGYTF,TGCGCCAGCAGCCAAGGGATGGGAACCGGTGGCTACACCTTC
few,TRBJ2-7,NA,TRBV18,13,CASSPPVSDEQYF,TGTGCCAGCTCACCACCTGTCAGCGACGAGCAGTACTTC
many,TRBJ2-2,NA,TRBV5-1,14,CASSLRRNTGELFF,TGCGCCAGCAGCTTGAGACGGAACACCGGGGAGCTGTTTTTT